A selection of T cell receptor beta chains follows, all from one sample in a study of cytomegalovirus exposure and HLA in healthy donors. TCRdb keeps only in-frame clones here, not all; method: immunoSEQ multiplex PCR. The profile shows 150,000 or so clones, roughly four fifths of them singletons. Sample: PBMCs. Receptor source: a female donor in good health and CMV-seronegative. Each CDR3 is given with its conserved first and last residue. The D gene is left open where the match is weak. Some rows mark clone size as missing; the rest say once, few, many or name a class of expanded clone.

V gene	D gene	clone size	J gene	CDR3 protein	CDR3 DNA
TRBV29-1	.	.	TRBJ1-1	CSVAGQGNTEAFF	TGCAGCGTTGCAGGCCAGGGGAACACTGAAGCTTTCTTT
TRBV9	TRBD2	few	TRBJ2-4	CASSRGGAGGHIIQYF	TGTGCCAGCAGCAGAGGGGGCGCGGGGGGGCACATCATTCAGTACTTC
TRBV9	.	.	TRBJ2-3	CASSVGSVAGLTPDTQYF	TGTGCCAGCAGCGTAGGAAGTGTGGCAGGTCTGACCCCAGATACGCAGTATTTT
TRBV11-3	.	once	TRBJ2-1	CASSLSGRANEQFF	TGTGCCAGCAGTCTATCGGGCAGGGCCAATGAGCAGTTCTTC
TRBV21-1	.	.	TRBJ2-7	CASPIGGGFLEQYF	TGTGCCAGCCCCATTGGCGGGGGGTTCCTTGAGCAGTACTTC
TRBV2	TRBD1	few	TRBJ2-6	CASSVDRGAGANGLTF	TGTGCCAGCAGTGTGGACAGGGGGGCTGGGGCCAACGGCCTGACTTTC
TRBV5-1	TRBD2	.	TRBJ2-3	CASSREGQGASGRGTHTQYF	TGCGCCAGCAGCCGCGAGGGGCAGGGGGCTAGCGGGAGGGGCACACATACGCAGTATTTT
TRBV11-2	TRBD2	.	TRBJ2-3	CATAEGSGGPRLTDTQYF	TGTGCCACCGCCGAGGGTAGCGGGGGGCCAAGATTAACAGATACGCAGTATTTT
TRBV5-4	.	few	TRBJ2-6	CASSLRGSGANVLTF	TGTGCCAGCAGCCTCAGGGGCTCTGGGGCCAACGTCCTGACTTTC
TRBV9	.	.	TRBJ2-1	CASRGTYNEQFF	TGTGCCAGCCGGGGAACCTACAATGAGCAGTTCTTC
TRBV28	.	.	TRBJ2-7	CASTSEGRSTYEQYF	TGTGCCAGCACAAGCGAGGGGAGGTCAACCTACGAGCAGTACTTC
TRBV5-4	.	.	TRBJ1-1	CASSSGWGGNTEAFF	TGTGCCAGCAGCTCCGGATGGGGGGGAAACACTGAAGCTTTCTTT
TRBV2	.	.	TRBJ1-5	CASSESGFKPQHF	TGTGCCAGCAGTGAATCAGGATTTAAGCCCCAGCATTTT
TRBV28	TRBD1	.	TRBJ2-4	CASSFDRGQEWVAKNIQYF	TGTGCCAGCAGTTTCGACAGGGGGCAGGAGTGGGTTGCCAAAAACATTCAGTACTTC
TRBV29-1	TRBD2	.	TRBJ2-7	CSVGTDGTSSYEQYF	TGCAGCGTTGGAACAGATGGGACTAGCAGCTACGAGCAGTACTTC
TRBV28	.	.	TRBJ2-3	CASSLVASTDTQYF	TGTGCCAGCAGCCTAGTGGCTAGCACAGATACGCAGTATTTT
TRBV11-3	TRBD1	once	TRBJ2-7	CASSFGQGYEQYF	TGTGCCAGCAGCTTCGGACAGGGCTACGAGCAGTACTTC
TRBV6-5	.	.	TRBJ1-1	CASSYLSKGDTEAFF	TGTGCCAGCAGTTACTTGTCTAAGGGGGACACTGAAGCTTTCTTT